This T cell receptor (beta chain) was captured in a study of blood T cell repertoires in COVID-19. Study-level information: Researchers got acute and convalescent COVID-19 samples from the United States, Italy and Spain. The cDNA or gDNA used as material had been derived from T cells, B-cell-depleted T cells, or PBMCs.

The length of the CDR3 is 17 residues. The germline V gene has CDR1 GTSNPN and CDR2 SVGIG (reference sequence). With 7 bases clipped from V and 6 bases from J, the junction kept 24 bases outside the gene matches. Source study methods: For nucleated cells, counts were estimated from reference gene primer amplification. Using immunoSEQ multiplex PCR, the repertoire was profiled, and TCRdb retains in-frame clones only, with some absent. V, J and clone size derive from that table, while D and trimming were established from the DNA sequence. In the table there are about 200,000 clones, around three quarters of which are singletons.

The J gene is TRBJ2-7, the V gene TRBV30, with 7 bases fitting TRBD2. The TCR comes from a woman in her seventies with acute or convalescent COVID-19. The sample consisted of peripheral blood. CDR3 DNA sequence: TGTGCCTTTACTAGCGTTGGGCCTGGGGGGTGGGCTTTCGAGCAGTACTTC. This gives the protein CAFTSVGPGGWAFEQYF. Combining the CDR3 with reference TRBV30 and TRBJ2-7 gives the whole variable domain SQTIHQWPATLVQPVGSPLSLECTVEGTSNPNLYWYRQAAGRGLQLLFYSVGIGQISSEVPQNLSASRPQDRQFILSSKKLLLSDSGFYLCAFTSVGPGGWAFEQYFGPGTRLTVT.